These 5 T cell receptor beta chains were all obtained from the same sample, sequenced in a study of blood T cell repertoires in COVID-19. Data came from immunoSEQ multiplex PCR; TCRdb stores just in-frame clones and leaves some out. The sample holds 150,000 to 200,000 clones, approximately 90% seen once. The sample comprised peripheral blood. The receptors shown here come from a young man with COVID-19, enrolled during active disease.

This sequence joins TRBV18 and TRBJ1-4; 9 nucleotides match TRBD1. CDR1 is KGHSH, CDR2 LQKENI, per germline. The CDR3 is 15 residues long. V lost 3 bases and J lost 6; bases outside the gene matches: 5. Here the CDR3 DNA reads TGTGCCAGCTCACCTAGACAGGGGGAATATGAAAAACTGTTTTTT. Translation gives CASSPRQGEYEKLFF. The entire variable domain, with the rest obtained from reference TRBV18 and TRBJ1-4, is as follows: NAGVMQNPRHLVRRRGQEARLRCSPMKGHSHVYWYRQLPEEGLKFMVYLQKENIIDESGMPKERFSAEFPKEGPSILRIQQVVRGDSAAYFCASSPRQGEYEKLFFGSGTQLSVL.

This clone is a singleton in its sample. V is TRBV9 and J is TRBJ2-1, with 10 bases lining up with TRBD2. The CDR3 is 15 residues long. J was trimmed by 3 bases and V by 4 bases; bases with no gene match: 4. Germline V lookup: CDR1 SGDLS, CDR2 YYNGEE. The CDR3 spells CASSPRTSGYNEQFF. CDR3 DNA sequence: TGTGCCAGCAGCCCTAGGACTAGCGGCTACAATGAGCAGTTCTTC.

The V gene is TRBV6-2 or TRBV6-3, the J gene TRBJ1-1, with D uncertain. V was shortened by 0 bases and J by 4 bases, with 6 bases between the two germline ends. Germline V gives CDR1 MNHEY, CDR2 SVGEGT. The CDR3 is 13 amino acids. The CDR3 loop reads CASSYSWPTEAFF. The CDR3 nucleotides are TGTGCCAGCAGTTACTCCTGGCCCACTGAAGCTTTCTTT.

V usage is TRBV7-2 and J usage is TRBJ1-6; no clear D. The CDR3 is 14 amino acids. Looked up from germline, CDR1 is SGHTA and CDR2 is FQGNSA. Trimming left V 1 base short and J 9 bases short, with 10 bases between. CDR3 loop: CASSLGRGSSPLHF. CDR3 coding DNA: TGTGCCAGCAGCTTAGGTCGGGGAAGTTCACCCCTCCACTTT.

V and J are TRBV19 and TRBJ2-2; no clear D gene. The CDR3 is made up of 13 amino acids. Per the germline V gene, CDR1 is LNHDA and CDR2 is SQIVND (reference sequence). Trimming left V 1 base short and J 7 bases short, with 7 bases between. CDR3 DNA sequence: TGTGCCAGTAGTATAGTGACTGGCGGGGAGCTGTTTTTT. The encoded protein is CASSIVTGGELFF.